The clone carrying this T cell receptor beta chain was recorded a few times. This record belongs to a study of CD8 T cells in Susac syndrome. cDNA came from about 0.5 to 1 ug RNA primed by random hexamers. TCRdb recomputed calls from the immunoSEQ multiplex PCR reads with MiXCR, one row per CDR3 protein. Seen here are 250,000 to 350,000 distinct CDR3 sequences, about 90% observed once, and the top ten hold over 0.05%. CD8+ and CD4+ T cells from blood underwent TCR beta sequencing. The source material was CD4+ T cells from PBMCs. The clonotype originates from a human donor with multiple sclerosis.

The CDR3 here is CSASPSYNSPLHF. CDR3 nucleotide sequence: TGCAGTGCTAGCCCCTCCTATAATTCACCCCTCCACTTT. V is TRBV20-1 and J is TRBJ1-6; D not resolved. Germline V gene data show CDR1 as DFQATT and CDR2 as SNEGSKA (reference sequence). This CDR3 has 13 amino acids. Trimming shortened V by 3 bases and J by 0 bases, and 3 bases separated the two germline ends.